This passage covers 18 T cell receptor beta chains from one sample sequenced in a study of shared clonotypes between healthy human individuals. Naive CD8 cells were CD45RO-negative, positively selected for CCR7, excluding terminally differentiated effector memory CD45RA+ cells. The assay was immunoSEQ multiplex PCR, and TCRdb's table has in-frame clones only and misses some. The data hold some 2 million clones, with over 85% observed a single time. Sequenced: naive CD8+ T cells sorted from blood. All receptors come from a man between 18 and 35 years old in good health.

The J gene is TRBJ1-5, the V gene TRBV28; 10 nucleotides align to TRBD1. The CDR3 is 15 residues long. With 6 bases clipped from V and 6 bases from J, the junction kept 8 bases outside the gene matches. Germline V gene lookup returns CDR1 MDHEN and CDR2 SYDVKM. The CDR3 loop is CASSQTGGGGQPQHF. As DNA, the CDR3 is TGTGCCAGCAGCCAGACAGGGGGCGGAGGTCAGCCCCAGCATTTT.

The chain is built from TRBV19 and TRBJ1-1; possible D gene TRBD1, 5 bases. Trimming cost V 5 bases and J 5 bases, with 18 bases left between them. Germline V gene sequence: CDR1 LNHDA, CDR2 SQIVND (reference sequence). CDR3 length equals 15 residues. The CDR3 region is CASSGAGPLGTEAFF. CDR3 coding DNA: TGTGCCAGTAGTGGGGCCGGGCCCCTAGGGACTGAAGCTTTCTTT.

J is TRBJ1-1 and V is TRBV27; D is unresolved. The V and J ends lost 7 bases and 1 base respectively, with 16 bases between them. The CDR3 extends over 15 amino acids. Germline lookup yields CDR1 MNHEY and CDR2 SMNVEV (reference sequence). The CDR3 reads CASIWGKGTNTEAFF. The CDR3 coding sequence is TGTGCCAGCATTTGGGGAAAGGGAACGAACACTGAAGCTTTCTTT.

The rearrangement links TRBV6-5 to TRBJ1-6, with a tentative D call TRBD1 (6 bases). The CDR3 has 14 amino acids. Germline lookup yields CDR1 MNHEY and CDR2 SVGAGI. With 5 bases removed from V and 6 bases from J, the gap between germline ends came to 11 bases. The CDR3 region has the DNA TGTGCCAGCAGTGCGACAGGCCCTAATTCACCCCTCCACTTT. It codes for CASSATGPNSPLHF.

This clone showed up just once. This chain links TRBV9 with TRBJ2-3, with a weak D call TRBD2 (6 bases). This CDR3 spans 13 amino acids. CDR1 is SGDLS and CDR2 is YYNGEE in the germline V gene. Trimming left V 3 bases short and J 3 bases short, with 8 bases between. CDR3 residues: CASSDGGTDTQYF. CDR3 in DNA: TGTGCCAGCAGCGACGGGGGAACAGATACGCAGTATTTT.

The rearrangement joins TRBV5-1 to TRBJ1-1, with unresolved D. The CDR3 length is 15 residues. CDR1 is SGHRS and CDR2 is YFSETQ in the germline V gene. Trimming removed 4 bases from V and 0 bases from J, with 13 bases in between. The chain's CDR3 is CASSPEVGLNTEAFF. The CDR3 DNA reads TGCGCCAGCAGCCCCGAGGTAGGATTGAACACTGAAGCTTTCTTT.

V and J are TRBV28 and TRBJ2-7; 8 nucleotides line up with TRBD2. With 8 bases clipped from V and 4 bases from J, the junction kept 13 bases outside the gene matches. Germline assignment: CDR1 MDHEN and CDR2 SYDVKM. The CDR3 is made up of 15 amino acids. CDR3 loop: CASSPLGLDLYEQYF. CDR3 bases: TGTGCCAGCTCCCCGCTGGGACTAGACCTATACGAGCAGTACTTC.

The V call is TRBV7-9, the J call TRBJ1-1; no clear D gene. The CDR3 is 12 amino acids. Germline values: CDR1 SEHNR, CDR2 FQNEAQ (reference sequence). Between the trimmed V and J ends, which lost 5 bases and 7 bases, there was a span of 11 bases. CDR3 sequence: CASSREGFEAFF. The CDR3, as DNA: TGTGCCAGCAGCCGGGAGGGTTTTGAAGCTTTCTTT.

As concerns this clone: At one end, the junction sequence differs from germline, possibly due to a read error. The rearrangement joins TRBV27 to TRBJ2-2; 9 bases are a match to TRBD2. Germline-derived CDR1 and CDR2 are MNHEY and SMNVEV (reference sequence). There are 18 residues in the CDR3. CDR3 in amino acids: CASSLSPPSGVNTGELFF. Here the CDR3 DNA reads TGTGCCAGCAGTCTATCGCCCCCTAGCGGGGTGAACACCGGGGAGCTGTTTTTT.

This clone was observed once. The chain combines TRBV5-6 with TRBJ1-2, with D possibly TRBD1 on 6 matching bases. The CDR3 covers 16 residues. Germline values: CDR1 SGHDT, CDR2 YYEEEE. Trimming stripped 3 bases from V and 6 bases from J, with 21 bases between. Written as DNA, the CDR3 is TGTGCCAGCAGCTCAAGAAACACAGGGTTTGAGGATGGCTACACCTTC. Its translation: CASSSRNTGFEDGYTF. The whole variable domain, filled in from reference TRBV5-6 and TRBJ1-2, reads DAGVTQSPTHLIKTRGQQVTLRCSPKSGHDTVSWYQQALGQGPQFIFQYYEEEERQRGNFPDRFSGHQFPNYSSELNVNALLLGDSALYLCASSSRNTGFEDGYTFGSGTRLTVV.

The chain combines TRBV7-3 with TRBJ2-2; no reliable D call. From germline, CDR1 is SGHTA and CDR2 FQGTGA. Trimming left V 4 bases short and J 5 bases short, with 5 bases between. The CDR3 is 12 amino acids. DNA for the CDR3: TGTGCCAGCAGCTCTACTACCGGGGAGCTGTTTTTT. Amino acids: CASSSTTGELFF.

The CDR3 DNA is TGTGCCAGCAGTCCTCTAGCGGGAGCTGAAGATACGCAGTATTTT. As protein: CASSPLAGAEDTQYF. The gene calls are TRBV27 and TRBJ2-3; 10 nucleotides line up with TRBD2. Germline CDR1 is MNHEY and CDR2 is SMNVEV (reference sequence). The CDR3 is 15 residues long. Trimming at V came to 5 bases and at J to 5 bases, leaving 7 bases not matched to a gene.

With respect to this clone: The sample holds other DNA sequences that translate to the same CDR3. The CDR3 sequence is CASSFSSYEQYF. In DNA, the CDR3 is TGTGCCAGCAGCTTCAGCTCCTACGAGCAGTACTTC. This chain links TRBV5-4 with TRBJ2-7; no clear D. Germline CDR1 and CDR2: SGHNT and YYREEE (reference sequence). This CDR3 spans 12 amino acids. Deletions cut 2 bases from V and 0 bases from J, with 3 bases between. The variable domain in full, with the rest retrieved from reference TRBV5-4 and TRBJ2-7, is ETGVTQSPTHLIKTRGQQVTLRCSSQSGHNTVSWYQQALGQGPQFIFQYYREEENGRGNFPPRFSGLQFPNYSSELNVNALELDDSALYLCASSFSSYEQYFGPGTRLTVT.

The V gene is TRBV6-6, the J gene TRBJ2-1; TRBD1 aligns across 8 bases. The CDR3 runs 15 residues. Per the germline V gene, CDR1 is MNHNY and CDR2 is SVGAGI (reference sequence). The ends lost 9 bases at V and 9 bases at J; junction bases unmatched: 16. The CDR3 coding sequence is TGTGCCAGTGCCCCTCTGGACAGGGTAATCGGTGAGCAGTTCTTC. This gives the protein CASAPLDRVIGEQFF.

V is TRBV6-5 and J is TRBJ1-2, with 9 bases fitting TRBD1. CDR3 length: 14 residues. Germline CDR1 MNHEY, CDR2 SVGAGI. Trimming removed 5 bases from V and 4 bases from J; junction bases left unmatched: 5. Here the CDR3 reads CASSGQGNFYGYTF. The CDR3 bases are TGTGCCAGCAGTGGACAGGGGAACTTCTATGGCTACACCTTC.

The rearrangement links TRBV14 to TRBJ2-7, with a tentative D call TRBD1 (6 bases). The CDR3 is 14 amino acids. CDR1 and CDR2 from the germline V gene are SGHDN and FVKESK. V dropped 4 bases and J dropped 3 bases, with 13 bases sitting between them. The CDR3: CASSPSTGGYEQYF. Written as DNA, the CDR3 is TGTGCCAGCAGCCCGTCGACAGGCGGCTACGAGCAGTACTTC.

This sequence joins TRBV29-1 and TRBJ1-1; no firm D call. Per the germline V gene, CDR1 is SQVTM and CDR2 is ANQGSEA. V was trimmed by 6 bases and J by 3 bases, leaving 11 bases between them. This CDR3 is built from 12 residues. This chain's CDR3 is CSVLGVDTEAFF. For the CDR3, the DNA is TGCAGCGTGTTAGGAGTAGACACTGAAGCTTTCTTT. The full variable domain, its missing parts supplied by reference TRBV29-1 and TRBJ1-1, is SAVISQKPSRDICQRGTSLTIQCQVDSQVTMMFWYRQQPGQSLTLIATANQGSEATYESGFVIDKFPISRPNLTFSTLTVSNMSPEDSSIYLCSVLGVDTEAFFGQGTRLTVV.

CDR3 bases: TGTGCCAGCAGTGTGGGTGTTTCGGGCTACGAGCAGTACTTC. Amino acids: CASSVGVSGYEQYF. The chain recombines TRBV6-5 with TRBJ2-7; D not resolved. CDR1 MNHEY and CDR2 SVGAGI come from the germline V gene. V lost 5 bases and J lost 3, with 14 bases in between. CDR3 length equals 14 residues.